This TCR beta chain was recorded in a study of cytomegalovirus exposure and HLA in healthy donors. In the study overall: The Caucasian-associated ancestry cluster held roughly 84% of around 380 genotyped donors.

PCR employed 60 Vbeta and 13 Jbeta primers. Some clones are missing from TCRdb's copy, which holds only in-frame ones; the method was immunoSEQ multiplex PCR. The sample yields roughly 250,000 clones, 70% to 90% seen once. Germline-derived CDR1 and CDR2 are MNHNS and SASEGT. The CDR3 is 12 amino acids. V was shortened by 4 bases and J by 10 bases, with 11 bases between the two germline ends. The sample was PBMCs. This sequence joins TRBV6-1 and TRBJ2-1, with D tentatively TRBD2 (6 bases). This sequence was found in a woman in her 40s in good health and CMV-seropositive. The CDR3 coding sequence is TGTGCCAGCAGTGGAGCTAGCGACGAGCAGTTCTTC. Its translation is CASSGASDEQFF.